Shown below are 9 T cell receptor beta chains from a single sample sequenced in a study of Ad26.COV2.S vaccination and SARS-CoV-2 variants. Assay: immunoSEQ multiplex PCR; the TCRdb copy retains only in-frame clones and omits some. The repertoire holds around 240,000 clones, with roughly 90% as singletons. Described treatment: some 20 received Ad26.COV2.S at low or high dose, single or two shots; roughly five received placebo; per-sample allocation not given. Sampling happened 63 days after the first vaccine or placebo injection. The source material was peripheral blood, sampled in a trial of Ad26.COV2.S vaccine versus placebo. Every receptor here comes from a person between 18 and 60 years old who received the Ad26.COV2.S COVID-19 vaccine or a placebo.

The chain joins TRBV10-1 to TRBJ2-7; 12 bases agree with TRBD1. V dropped 4 bases and J dropped 6; count of bases not matched to a gene: 10. This CDR3 comprises 16 residues. Germline V gene lookup returns CDR1 WNHNN and CDR2 SYGVQD (reference sequence). The CDR3 protein is CASSASPGQGAGEQYF. CDR3 nucleotides: TGCGCCAGCAGTGCGTCCCCGGGACAGGGGGCAGGCGAGCAGTACTTC.

This clone occurred once. The chain combines TRBV6-2 or TRBV6-3 with TRBJ1-3, with TRBD1 matching over 7 bases. CDR1 is MNHEY, CDR2 SVGEGT, per germline. The CDR3 totals 15 residues. V lost 6 bases and J lost 3; bases outside the gene matches: 8. In DNA, the CDR3 is TGTGCCAGCAGCCCCGGGAGGGGGCTTGGAAACACCATATATTTT. It specifies CASSPGRGLGNTIYF.

The chain combines TRBV28 with TRBJ2-5; 7 bases line up with TRBD1. This CDR3 comprises 14 residues. Germline V gene lookup returns CDR1 MDHEN and CDR2 SYDVKM. V shed 6 bases, J shed 5 bases, and the junction held 9 bases outside the gene matches. The CDR3 sequence is CASSSPRRGETQYF. The CDR3 DNA follows: TGTGCCAGCAGCTCCCCTCGCAGGGGGGAGACCCAGTACTTC.

The V call is TRBV7-8, the J call TRBJ2-7; unclear D gene. Germline lookup yields CDR1 SGHVS and CDR2 FQNEAQ. This CDR3 has 18 amino acids. Trimming took off 2 bases at V and 7 bases at J, with 27 bases between the two ends. The CDR3 loop is CASSLHAKGLNPTFEQYF. CDR3 in DNA: TGTGCCAGCAGCTTACACGCTAAGGGTCTGAATCCCACTTTTGAGCAGTACTTC.

The chain recombines TRBV5-4 with TRBJ2-2, with D perhaps TRBD1 (6 bases). V dropped 7 bases and J dropped 5 bases, with 15 bases sitting between them. Germline V gene sequence: CDR1 SGHNT, CDR2 YYREEE (reference sequence). The CDR3 loop spans 14 amino acids. The CDR3 region has the DNA TGTGCCAGCCAGCGCAGGGGTGGGACCGGGGAGCTGTTTTTT. Protein product: CASQRRGGTGELFF.

This chain connects TRBV27 to TRBJ2-6; D is undetermined. CDR3 size: 13 residues. Germline CDR1 MNHEY, CDR2 SMNVEV (reference sequence). Trimming removed 6 bases at V and 3 bases at J, with 6 bases between. In nucleotides, the CDR3 is TGTGCCAGCAGGGTCGGTGGGGCCAACGTCCTGACTTTC. This translates into CASRVGGANVLTF.

This clone has only one observation. The chain joins TRBV9 to TRBJ1-1; TRBD1 aligns across 10 bases. The CDR3 is 20 amino acids. Trimming took 4 bases from V and 1 from J; bases not matched to a gene: 19. Germline values: CDR1 SGDLS, CDR2 YYNGEE. CDR3 coding DNA: TGTGCCAGCAGCCCCGTTGGGACAGGGGTAAAATTTTCCCCGAACACTGAAGCTTTCTTT. It codes for CASSPVGTGVKFSPNTEAFF.

The chain uses TRBV10-3 and TRBJ2-7; 10 bases align to TRBD2. The CDR3 covers 16 residues. Germline V gene lookup returns CDR1 ENHRY and CDR2 SYGVKD. V dropped 0 bases and J dropped 1; count of bases not matched to a gene: 3. CDR3 DNA sequence: TGTGCCATCAGTGAGTCGGTAGCGGGAGGATCCTACGAGCAGTACTTC. Translated, it gives CAISESVAGGSYEQYF.

This chain uses TRBV11-3 with TRBJ2-3, with 8 nucleotides matching TRBD1. Germline values: CDR1 SGHNT, CDR2 YENEEA. V trimming: 3 bases; J trimming: 2 bases; junction bases outside the gene matches: 1. The CDR3 spans 14 residues. The CDR3 DNA reads as TGTGCCAGCAGCTTCCAGGGGGCCACAGATACGCAGTATTTT. Its translation: CASSFQGATDTQYF.